The 31 T cell receptor beta chains below come from one sample, sequenced in a study of cytomegalovirus exposure and HLA in healthy donors. Generated by immunoSEQ multiplex PCR, the TCRdb table keeps only in-frame clones and is missing some. The sample shows about 140,000 clones, less than 95% of them seen only once. Sequenced: PBMCs. The receptors were sampled from a man between 18 and 29 years old in good health and CMV-seropositive.

The rearrangement links TRBV2 to TRBJ2-2; 7 positions match TRBD2. Germline assignment: CDR1 SNHLY and CDR2 FYNNEI. The trim removed 8 bases at V and 2 bases at J, leaving 5 bases unmatched. This CDR3 contains 14 residues. CDR3: CASRWGGNTGELFF. The CDR3 bases are TGTGCCAGCCGCTGGGGGGGAAACACCGGGGAGCTGTTTTTT.

This chain connects TRBV27 to TRBJ1-5, with D possibly being TRBD1 (6 bases). The germline V gene encodes CDR1 MNHEY and CDR2 SMNVEV (reference sequence). The CDR3 extends over 15 amino acids. Trimming pared 4 bases from V and 6 bases from J, leaving 16 bases between. The CDR3 is CASSSYSGVSQPQHF. The CDR3 nucleotides read TGTGCCAGCAGTTCCTATTCAGGGGTCAGTCAGCCCCAGCATTTT.

The V call is TRBV19, the J call TRBJ1-1, with 8 nucleotides matching TRBD1. Unmatched junction bases numbered 6, after V lost 4 bases and J lost 2 bases. The CDR3 contains 15 residues. Germline V CDR1 and CDR2: LNHDA, SQIVND (reference sequence). CDR3 coding DNA: TGTGCCAGTAGTACGACCGGGACAGGCAACACTGAAGCTTTCTTT. Protein sequence: CASSTTGTGNTEAFF.

The chain couples TRBV5-4 to TRBJ2-1, with TRBD2 identical over 9 bases. Trimming cost V 3 bases and J 3 bases; bases outside gene matches: 19. Germline lookup yields CDR1 SGHNT and CDR2 YYREEE (reference sequence). This CDR3 has 20 residues. CDR3 protein: CASSYSIGSSGRGGYNEQFF. CDR3 nucleotide sequence: TGTGCCAGCAGCTATTCAATCGGGAGTAGCGGGAGAGGGGGCTACAATGAGCAGTTCTTC. Complete variable domain (other parts from reference TRBV5-4 and TRBJ2-1): ETGVTQSPTHLIKTRGQQVTLRCSSQSGHNTVSWYQQALGQGPQFIFQYYREEENGRGNFPPRFSGLQFPNYSSELNVNALELDDSALYLCASSYSIGSSGRGGYNEQFFGPGTRLTVL.

The rearrangement links TRBV10-1 to TRBJ2-1; 10 bases are a match to TRBD2. The CDR3 is 15 amino acids. Germline V CDR1 and CDR2: WNHNN, SYGVQD (reference sequence). V gave up 8 bases and J gave up 6 bases; unmatched junction bases: 10. CDR3 sequence (DNA): TGCGCCAGCGGATCCTCCCTAGCGGGGGTCAATGAGCAGTTCTTC. It translates to CASGSSLAGVNEQFF.

The rearrangement links TRBV19 to TRBJ2-3, with 10 bases identical to TRBD2. This CDR3 is built from 14 residues. Germline CDR1 reads LNHDA; CDR2 reads SQIVND (reference sequence). The ends lost 6 bases at V and 3 bases at J; junction bases unmatched: 3. CDR3 DNA: TGTGCCAGTAGATCAGCGGGAGGGACAGATACGCAGTATTTT. Encoded protein: CASRSAGGTDTQYF.

The J gene is TRBJ2-3, the V gene TRBV30, with D tentatively TRBD2 (6 bases). The germline V gene has CDR1 GTSNPN and CDR2 SVGIG (reference sequence). There are 11 residues in the CDR3. Trimming pared 8 bases from V and 5 bases from J, leaving 11 bases between. The CDR3 protein is CARGKLDTQYF. CDR3 DNA sequence: TGTGCCCGCGGGAAGCTAGATACGCAGTATTTT.

This clone showed up just once. The chain combines TRBV28 with TRBJ1-5; the match to TRBD1 covers 7 bases. CDR1 and CDR2 from the germline V gene are MDHEN and SYDVKM. With 3 bases clipped from V and 6 bases from J, the junction kept 2 bases outside the gene matches. This CDR3 contains 13 residues. In DNA, the CDR3 is TGTGCCAGCAGTTTGGCAGGGGGTCAGCCCCAGCATTTT. Translating gives CASSLAGGQPQHF. Using reference TRBV28 and TRBJ1-5 for the parts outside the CDR3, the full variable domain is DVKVTQSSRYLVKRTGEKVFLECVQDMDHENMFWYRQDPGLGLRLIYFSYDVKMKEKGDIPEGYSVSREKKERFSLILESASTNQTSMYLCASSLAGGQPQHFGDGTRLSIL.

This clone was detected many times. The CDR3 sequence is CASRVTGGPYEQYF. CDR3 in DNA: TGTGCCAGCAGAGTGACAGGCGGCCCCTACGAGCAGTACTTC. This sequence joins TRBV27 and TRBJ2-7, with D perhaps matching TRBD1 (6 bases). The CDR3 runs to 14 residues. V was trimmed by 6 bases and J by 2 bases, leaving 14 bases between them. Germline assignment: CDR1 MNHEY and CDR2 SMNVEV (reference sequence).

This chain joins TRBV7-8 and TRBJ2-1; a weak D match, TRBD2 (6 bases). CDR1 is SGHVS and CDR2 is FQNEAQ in the germline V gene. Trimming cost V 5 bases and J 15 bases, with 26 bases left between them. This CDR3 comprises 15 residues. CDR3 protein: CASSTRSPAGGRRFF. The DNA of the CDR3 is TGTGCCAGCAGCACGAGGTCCCCCGCCGGGGGACGTCGGTTCTTC.

The chain uses TRBV28 and TRBJ2-7; TRBD2 aligns across 8 bases. The V gene end was trimmed by 5 bases and the J gene end by 5 bases; junction bases not matched to a gene: 8. The germline CDR1 and CDR2 sequences are MDHEN and SYDVKM. This CDR3 is 14 amino acids long. CDR3 amino acids: CASSSSGELDEQYF. The DNA of the CDR3 is TGTGCCAGCAGTAGTAGCGGGGAGCTCGACGAGCAGTACTTC.

This chain links TRBV4-2 with TRBJ2-5; 10 bases map to TRBD1. Losses at the gene ends were 5 bases for V and 3 bases for J; bases not matched to a gene: 3. The germline V gene encodes CDR1 LGHNA and CDR2 YNFKEQ. The CDR3 sequence is 14 residues long. The DNA for the CDR3 is TGTGCCAGCAGCACCGGACAGGGGGAAGAGACCCAGTACTTC. Amino acids: CASSTGQGEETQYF.

CDR3 region: CAWITAPGGNTGELFF. In DNA, the CDR3 is TGTGCCTGGATCACAGCCCCAGGGGGTAACACCGGGGAGCTGTTTTTT. The J gene is TRBJ2-2, the V gene TRBV30, with 7 bases that match TRBD1. The CDR3 is 16 amino acids. Looked up from germline, CDR1 is GTSNPN and CDR2 is SVGIG (reference sequence). Unmatched junction bases numbered 10, after V lost 4 bases and J lost 2 bases.

This clone appeared once. CDR3 nucleotide sequence: TGTGCCAGCAGCGCTTTCCCCGGGACACCTTCACCCCTCCACTTT. Protein product: CASSAFPGTPSPLHF. The chain carries TRBV28 and TRBJ1-6, with D maybe TRBD1 (6 bases). CDR3 length equals 15 residues. V lost 6 bases to trimming and J lost 9 bases, with 18 bases between them. Germline V gives CDR1 MDHEN, CDR2 SYDVKM.

This clone was counted a single time. This rearrangement joins TRBV4-1 to TRBJ1-2, with 9 bases fitting TRBD1. From germline, CDR1 is MGHRA and CDR2 YSYEKL. Losses at the gene ends were 4 bases for V and 2 bases for J; bases not matched to a gene: 2. The CDR3 runs 14 residues. The CDR3 DNA is TGCGCCAGCAGCCTGGGACAGGGCAACTATGGCTACACCTTC. Translation gives CASSLGQGNYGYTF.

This sequence joins TRBV28 and TRBJ2-7, with 9 bases lining up with TRBD1. Per germline, CDR1 MDHEN and CDR2 SYDVKM. Germline trimming cut 5 bases from V and 3 bases from J; bases unmatched to any gene: 5. The CDR3 has 14 amino acids. This chain's CDR3 is CASSAPDRGYEQYF. In DNA, the CDR3 is TGTGCCAGCAGTGCCCCGGACAGGGGCTACGAGCAGTACTTC. The full variable domain, in which reference TRBV28 and TRBJ2-7 provide the parts outside the CDR3, is DVKVTQSSRYLVKRTGEKVFLECVQDMDHENMFWYRQDPGLGLRLIYFSYDVKMKEKGDIPEGYSVSREKKERFSLILESASTNQTSMYLCASSAPDRGYEQYFGPGTRLTVT.

J is TRBJ2-1 and V is TRBV18; TRBD2 matches at 10 bases. Trimming took 5 bases from V and 6 from J; bases not matched to a gene: 4. Germline V gene lookup returns CDR1 KGHSH and CDR2 LQKENI. This CDR3 has 14 residues. The CDR3 bases are TGTGCCAGCTCAGTTAGCGGGAGGATCAATGAGCAGTTCTTC. Translating it yields CASSVSGRINEQFF.

V usage is TRBV11-2 and J usage is TRBJ2-2; 9 positions match TRBD1. V gave up 2 bases and J gave up 8 bases; unmatched junction bases: 9. The CDR3 sequence is 16 residues long. Germline CDR1 and CDR2: SGHAT and FQNNGV. The CDR3 sequence is CASSLWGQGGPGELFF. For the CDR3, the DNA is TGTGCCAGCAGCTTATGGGGACAGGGTGGACCTGGGGAGCTGTTTTTT.

The count of this clone is one. The J gene is TRBJ1-1, the V gene TRBV5-6; D ambiguous. The germline V gene has CDR1 SGHDT and CDR2 YYEEEE. The V end was cut by 1 base, the J end by 3 bases, with 10 bases between. The CDR3 is made up of 14 amino acids. CDR3 DNA: TGTGCCAGCAGCTTGTCCGGGAGATACACTGAAGCTTTCTTT. It encodes CASSLSGRYTEAFF.

The chain joins TRBV25-1 to TRBJ2-5; 12 bases fit TRBD1. V was pared by 1 base and J by 5 bases, with 5 bases of the junction left unmatched. This CDR3 has 16 residues. In germline, CDR1 is MGHDK, CDR2 SYGVNS. The DNA for the CDR3 is TGTGCCAGCAGTGAATCGGGACAGGGGGCGATGGAGACCCAGTACTTC. Translation gives CASSESGQGAMETQYF.

This clone has a single count. The V and J genes are TRBV27 and TRBJ1-1; D is unresolved. Trimming pared 7 bases from V and 4 bases from J, leaving 7 bases between. Germline CDR1 reads MNHEY; CDR2 reads SMNVEV (reference sequence). The CDR3 runs 11 residues. The chain's CDR3 is CASISFTEAFF. DNA for the CDR3: TGTGCCAGCATCTCTTTCACTGAAGCTTTCTTT.

The chain has TRBV9 and TRBJ1-4; TRBD1 is a possible D gene (5 bases). Germline CDR1 SGDLS, CDR2 YYNGEE. Trimming took 4 bases from V and 0 from J, leaving 13 bases between them. This CDR3 comprises 16 residues. CDR3 sequence (DNA): TGTGCCAGCAGCAGTAATTGGGGGGCAACTAATGAAAAACTGTTTTTT. Amino acid sequence: CASSSNWGATNEKLFF.

The CDR3 coding sequence is TGTGCCAGCAGTCCCGGACAGGGTAATGAAAAACTGTTTTTT. Its translation: CASSPGQGNEKLFF. The chain combines TRBV5-5 with TRBJ1-4, with 8 positions matching TRBD1. CDR1 is SGHKS, CDR2 YYEKEE, per germline (reference sequence). Trimming removed 5 bases from V and 4 bases from J; junction bases left unmatched: 4. There are 14 residues in the CDR3.

The chain recombines TRBV11-1 with TRBJ2-1; possibly TRBD2 for D (5 bases). The CDR3 has 17 residues. Trimming stripped 5 bases from V and 2 bases from J, with 19 bases between. CDR1 is SGHAT, CDR2 FQDESV, per germline (reference sequence). The CDR3 nucleotides read TGTGCCAGCAGCGCGGATGGGGTGCGGGTGGCCTACAATGAGCAGTTCTTC. Translated: CASSADGVRVAYNEQFF.

The chain combines TRBV7-9 with TRBJ1-1, with a weak D call TRBD1 (5 bases). V lost 6 bases, J lost 0 bases, and 14 bases lay in between. Germline CDR1 reads SEHNR; CDR2 reads FQNEAQ (reference sequence). This CDR3 spans 15 amino acids. This CDR3 is CASRDADTMNTEAFF. In DNA form, the CDR3 reads TGTGCCAGCAGGGACGCGGACACTATGAACACTGAAGCTTTCTTT.

This clone appeared once. The chain recombines TRBV2 with TRBJ1-2; D gene uncertain. Germline-derived CDR1 and CDR2 are SNHLY and FYNNEI. The V gene lost 1 base and the J gene lost 6 bases, with 9 bases spanning the gap. The CDR3 covers 13 residues. The CDR3 region has the DNA TGTGCCAGCAGTGAAGACAGCGGGGATGGCTACACCTTC. Residues: CASSEDSGDGYTF.

This clone was observed once. The chain joins TRBV11-2 to TRBJ2-7; 8 bases fit TRBD2. CDR1 and CDR2 from the germline V gene are SGHAT and FQNNGV. Germline trimming cut 5 bases from V and 7 bases from J; bases unmatched to any gene: 10. The CDR3 sequence is 14 residues long. DNA of the CDR3: TGTGCCAGCAGCCTGGGACTAGGTATCTGGGAGCAGTACTTC. Protein: CASSLGLGIWEQYF.

The chain employs TRBV7-8 and TRBJ2-1, with a tentative D call TRBD2 (5 bases). The CDR3 is 15 amino acids. Germline V gene data show CDR1 as SGHVS and CDR2 as FQNEAQ. Deletions cut 5 bases from V and 4 bases from J, with 15 bases between. The CDR3 region has the DNA TGTGCCAGCAGCCTCCCCACGACTAATTACAATGAGCAGTTCTTC. It is translated as CASSLPTTNYNEQFF.

As for this clone: A junction end diverges from the germline sequence, so it may reflect a read error. The V gene is TRBV6-5, the J gene TRBJ1-3; D perhaps matches TRBD1 (6 bases). The germline gives CDR1 MNHEY, CDR2 SVGAGI. CDR3 size: 12 residues. CDR3 nucleotide sequence: TGTGCCAGCAGTGACCCAGACAGGCCGGTACATTTT. As protein: CASSDPDRPVHF.

V is TRBV18 and J is TRBJ1-6; possible D gene TRBD1, 6 bases. Germline V gene data show CDR1 as KGHSH and CDR2 as LQKENI. The ends were cut back, 2 bases at V and 6 bases at J, with 11 bases in the middle. The CDR3 length is 15 residues. The CDR3 sequence is CASSPGSGVNSPLHF. In DNA form, the CDR3 reads TGTGCCAGCTCACCAGGATCAGGGGTTAATTCACCCCTCCACTTT.

CDR3 amino acids: CASSLGTSGIYEQYF. The CDR3 DNA sequence: TGTGCCAGCAGTCTCGGGACTAGCGGGATCTACGAGCAGTACTTC. This chain uses TRBV28 with TRBJ2-7; TRBD2 agrees at 13 bases. Trimming took 5 bases from V and 3 from J; bases not matched to a gene: 4. Germline V lookup: CDR1 MDHEN, CDR2 SYDVKM. The length of the CDR3 is 15 residues.